This entry lists 2 T cell receptor beta chains sequenced from one sample in a study of CD8 T cells in ankylosing spondylitis. TCRdb re-derived calls from the 5' RACE reads in MiXCR, one entry per CDR3 protein. The table includes 130,000 to 150,000 distinct CDR3 sequences, approximately 9.2% detected once. The sequenced sample was synovial fluid, either unsorted or a sorted T cell fraction (not recorded which). Receptors were obtained from a male donor with ankylosing spondylitis.

The chain recombines TRBV5-1 with TRBJ1-2; weak D call: TRBD1 (5 bases). Looked up from germline, CDR1 is SGHRS and CDR2 is YFSETQ. Deletions cut 5 bases from V and 2 bases from J, with 22 bases between. The CDR3 runs 17 residues. The CDR3: CASSENPPGRTNYGYTF. The CDR3 DNA reads as TGCGCCAGCAGTGAAAACCCGCCAGGGAGGACCAACTATGGCTACACCTTC.

The chain is built from TRBV11-2 and TRBJ2-5; D is uncertain. The V gene's germline CDR1 is SGHAT and CDR2 FQNNGV. V gave up 1 base and J gave up 9 bases, with 9 bases separating them. There are 12 residues in the CDR3. Here the CDR3 reads CASSLASWPQYF. Here the CDR3 DNA reads TGTGCCAGCAGCTTAGCCAGCTGGCCCCAGTACTTC. The complete variable domain, with remaining parts taken from reference TRBV11-2 and TRBJ2-5, reads EAGVAQSPRYKIIEKRQSVAFWCNPISGHATLYWYQQILGQGPKLLIQFQNNGVVDDSQLPKDRFSAERLKGVDSTLKIQPAKLEDSAVYLCASSLASWPQYFGPGTRLLVL.